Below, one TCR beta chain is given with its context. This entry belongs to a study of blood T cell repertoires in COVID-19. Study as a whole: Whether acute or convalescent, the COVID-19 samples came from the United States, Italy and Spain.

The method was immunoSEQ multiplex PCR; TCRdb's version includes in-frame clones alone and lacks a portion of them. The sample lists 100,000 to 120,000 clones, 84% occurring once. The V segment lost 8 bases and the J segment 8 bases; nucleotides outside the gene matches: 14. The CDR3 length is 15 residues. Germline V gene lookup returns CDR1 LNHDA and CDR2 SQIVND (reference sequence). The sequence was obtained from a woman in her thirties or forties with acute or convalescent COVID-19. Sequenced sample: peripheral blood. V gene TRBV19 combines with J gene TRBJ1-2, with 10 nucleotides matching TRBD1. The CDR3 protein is CASPGQGPFLGGYTF. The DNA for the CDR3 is TGTGCCAGTCCGGGACAGGGGCCCTTCCTCGGGGGCTACACCTTC.